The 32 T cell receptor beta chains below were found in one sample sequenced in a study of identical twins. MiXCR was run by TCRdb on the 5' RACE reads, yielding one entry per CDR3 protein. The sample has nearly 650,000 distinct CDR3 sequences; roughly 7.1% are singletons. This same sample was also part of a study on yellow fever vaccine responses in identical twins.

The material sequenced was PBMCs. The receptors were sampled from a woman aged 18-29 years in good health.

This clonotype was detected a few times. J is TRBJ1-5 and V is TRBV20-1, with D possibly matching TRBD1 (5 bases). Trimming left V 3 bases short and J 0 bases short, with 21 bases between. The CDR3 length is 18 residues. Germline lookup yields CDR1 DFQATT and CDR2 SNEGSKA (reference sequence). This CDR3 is CSASELEPWTYSNQPQHF. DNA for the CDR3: TGCAGTGCTAGCGAACTGGAGCCTTGGACATATAGCAATCAGCCCCAGCATTTT.

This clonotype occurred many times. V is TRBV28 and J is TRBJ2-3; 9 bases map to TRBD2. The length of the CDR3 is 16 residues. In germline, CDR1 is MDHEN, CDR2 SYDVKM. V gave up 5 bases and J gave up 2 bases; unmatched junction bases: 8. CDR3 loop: CASSPGLAGFTDTQYF. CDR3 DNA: TGTGCCAGCAGTCCAGGGCTAGCGGGGTTCACAGATACGCAGTATTTT.

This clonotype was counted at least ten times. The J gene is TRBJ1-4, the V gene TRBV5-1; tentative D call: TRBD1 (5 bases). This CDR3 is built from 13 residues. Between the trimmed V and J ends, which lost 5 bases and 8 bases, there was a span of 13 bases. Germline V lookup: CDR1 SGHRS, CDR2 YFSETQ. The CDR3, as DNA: TGCGCCAGCAGTGCCTTATGGGGGGAAAAACTGTTTTTT. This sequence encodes CASSALWGEKLFF.

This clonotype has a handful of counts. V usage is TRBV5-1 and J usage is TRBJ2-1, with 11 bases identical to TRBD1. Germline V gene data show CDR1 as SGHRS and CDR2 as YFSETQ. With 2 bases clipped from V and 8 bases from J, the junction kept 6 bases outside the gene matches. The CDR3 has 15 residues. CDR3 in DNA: TGCGCCAGCAGCTTTGGACAGGGGGCTGTCGATGAGCAGTTCTTC. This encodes CASSFGQGAVDEQFF.

The DNA of the CDR3 is TGTGCCAGCAGTTGGGGCGGGGGATACAATGAGCAGTTCTTC. The encoded protein is CASSWGGGYNEQFF. The rearrangement joins TRBV6-5 to TRBJ2-1, with 7 bases matching TRBD2. CDR3 size: 14 residues. Germline V gene sequence: CDR1 MNHEY, CDR2 SVGAGI. After removal of 4 bases from V and 4 bases from J, the junction contained 4 bases not matched to a gene.

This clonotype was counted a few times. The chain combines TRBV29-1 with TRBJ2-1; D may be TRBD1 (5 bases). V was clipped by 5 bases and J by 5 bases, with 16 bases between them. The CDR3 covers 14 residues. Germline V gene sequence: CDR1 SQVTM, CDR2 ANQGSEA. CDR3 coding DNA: TGCAGCGTTAAGCAGGGCCAATGGGACAATGAGCAGTTCTTC. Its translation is CSVKQGQWDNEQFF.

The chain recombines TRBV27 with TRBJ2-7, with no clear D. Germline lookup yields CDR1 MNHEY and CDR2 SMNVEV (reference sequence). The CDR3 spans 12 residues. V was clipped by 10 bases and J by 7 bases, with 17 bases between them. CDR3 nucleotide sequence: TGTGCCACCCGAAGTAGGGATTGGGAGCAGTACTTC. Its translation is CATRSRDWEQYF.

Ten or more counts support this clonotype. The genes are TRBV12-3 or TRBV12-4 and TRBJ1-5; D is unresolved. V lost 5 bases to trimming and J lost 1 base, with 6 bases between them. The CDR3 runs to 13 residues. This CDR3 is CASSPMSNQPQHF. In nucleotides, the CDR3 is TGTGCCAGCAGTCCCATGAGCAATCAGCCCCAGCATTTT.

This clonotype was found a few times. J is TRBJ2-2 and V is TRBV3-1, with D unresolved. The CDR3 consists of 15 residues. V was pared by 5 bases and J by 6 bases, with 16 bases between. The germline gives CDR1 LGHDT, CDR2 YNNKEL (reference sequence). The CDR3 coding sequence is TGTGCCAGCAGCATACTCCTAGAACCTTCCGGGGAGCTGTTTTTT. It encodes CASSILLEPSGELFF.

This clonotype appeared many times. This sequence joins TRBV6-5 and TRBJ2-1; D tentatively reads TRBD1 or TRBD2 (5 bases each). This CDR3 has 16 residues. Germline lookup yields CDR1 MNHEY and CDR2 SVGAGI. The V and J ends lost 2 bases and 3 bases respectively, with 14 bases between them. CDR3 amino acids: CASSYGGTSGYNEQFF. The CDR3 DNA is TGTGCCAGCAGTTACGGGGGAACTTCCGGCTACAATGAGCAGTTCTTC.

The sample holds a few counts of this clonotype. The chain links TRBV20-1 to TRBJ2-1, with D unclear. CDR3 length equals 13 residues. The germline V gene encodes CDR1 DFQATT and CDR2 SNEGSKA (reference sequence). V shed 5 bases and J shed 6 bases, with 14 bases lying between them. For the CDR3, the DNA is TGCAGTGCTTTGATCATCGATGGCAATGAGCAGTTCTTC. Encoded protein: CSALIIDGNEQFF.

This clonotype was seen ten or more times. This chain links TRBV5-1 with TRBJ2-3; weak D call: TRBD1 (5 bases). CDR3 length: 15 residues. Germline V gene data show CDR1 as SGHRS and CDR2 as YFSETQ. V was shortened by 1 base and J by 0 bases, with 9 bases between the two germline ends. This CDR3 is CASSLQGISTDTQYF. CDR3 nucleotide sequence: TGCGCCAGCAGCTTGCAGGGTATTAGCACAGATACGCAGTATTTT. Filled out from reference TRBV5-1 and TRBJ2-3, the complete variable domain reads KAGVTQTPRYLIKTRGQQVTLSCSPISGHRSVSWYQQTPGQGLQFLFEYFSETQRNKGNFPGRFSGRQFSNSRSEMNVSTLELGDSALYLCASSLQGISTDTQYFGPGTRLTVL.

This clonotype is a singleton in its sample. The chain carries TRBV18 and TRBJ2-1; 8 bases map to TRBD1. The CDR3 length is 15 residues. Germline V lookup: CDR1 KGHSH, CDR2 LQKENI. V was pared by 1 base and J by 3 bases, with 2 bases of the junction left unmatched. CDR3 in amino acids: CASSPRTGNYNEQFF. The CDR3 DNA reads TGTGCCAGCTCACCACGGACAGGGAACTACAATGAGCAGTTCTTC.

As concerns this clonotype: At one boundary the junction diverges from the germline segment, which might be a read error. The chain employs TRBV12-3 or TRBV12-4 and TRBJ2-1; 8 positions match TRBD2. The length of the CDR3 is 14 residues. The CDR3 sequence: CASTLAGRGNEQFF. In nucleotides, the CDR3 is TGTGCCAGCACTTTAGCGGGGAGAGGCAATGAGCAGTTCTTC.

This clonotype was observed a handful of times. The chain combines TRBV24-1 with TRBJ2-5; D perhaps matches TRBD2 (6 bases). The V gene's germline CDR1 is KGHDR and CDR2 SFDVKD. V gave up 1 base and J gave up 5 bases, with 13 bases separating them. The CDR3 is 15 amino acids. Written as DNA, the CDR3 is TGTGCCACCAGTGATTTCCGGGGGAGGATGGAGACCCAGTACTTC. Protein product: CATSDFRGRMETQYF.

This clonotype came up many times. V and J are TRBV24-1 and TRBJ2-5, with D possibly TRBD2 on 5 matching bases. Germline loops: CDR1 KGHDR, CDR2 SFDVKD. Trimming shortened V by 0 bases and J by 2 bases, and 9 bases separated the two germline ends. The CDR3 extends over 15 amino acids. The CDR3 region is CATSDLEGSQETQYF. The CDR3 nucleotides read TGTGCCACCAGTGATTTGGAGGGTTCTCAAGAGACCCAGTACTTC.

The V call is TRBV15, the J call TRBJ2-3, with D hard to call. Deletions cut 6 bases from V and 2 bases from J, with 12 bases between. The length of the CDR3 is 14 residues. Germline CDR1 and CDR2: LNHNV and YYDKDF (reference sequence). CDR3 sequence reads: CATSWSSVTDTQYF. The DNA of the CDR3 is TGTGCCACCAGTTGGTCGTCAGTCACAGATACGCAGTATTTT.

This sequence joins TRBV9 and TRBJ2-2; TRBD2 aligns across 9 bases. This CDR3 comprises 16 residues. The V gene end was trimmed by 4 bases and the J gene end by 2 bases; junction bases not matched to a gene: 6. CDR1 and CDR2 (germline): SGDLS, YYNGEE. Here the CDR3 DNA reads TGTGCCAGCAGCCCACGACTAGCGGTTAACACCGGGGAGCTGTTTTTT. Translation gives CASSPRLAVNTGELFF.

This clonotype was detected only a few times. The CDR3 loop reads CASSADSPSLAGELFF. The CDR3 DNA follows: TGTGCCAGCAGTGCAGACTCTCCATCTTTGGCCGGGGAGCTGTTTTTT. The genes are TRBV2 and TRBJ2-2; D ambiguous. V lost 4 bases and J lost 6, with 18 bases in between. CDR1 and CDR2 from the germline V gene are SNHLY and FYNNEI. The CDR3 extends over 16 amino acids.

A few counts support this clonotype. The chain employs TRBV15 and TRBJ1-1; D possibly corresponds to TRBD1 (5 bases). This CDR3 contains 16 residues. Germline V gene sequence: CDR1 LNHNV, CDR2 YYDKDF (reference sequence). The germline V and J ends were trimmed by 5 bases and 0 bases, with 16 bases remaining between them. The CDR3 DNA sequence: TGTGCCACCAGCCGGGCAGGGAAAGGCATGAACACTGAAGCTTTCTTT. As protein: CATSRAGKGMNTEAFF. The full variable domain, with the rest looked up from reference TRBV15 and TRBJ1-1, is DAMVIQNPRYQVTQFGKPVTLSCSQTLNHNVMYWYQQKSSQAPKLLFHYYDKDFNNEADTPDNFQSRRPNTSFCFLDIRSPGLGDTAMYLCATSRAGKGMNTEAFFGQGTRLTVV.

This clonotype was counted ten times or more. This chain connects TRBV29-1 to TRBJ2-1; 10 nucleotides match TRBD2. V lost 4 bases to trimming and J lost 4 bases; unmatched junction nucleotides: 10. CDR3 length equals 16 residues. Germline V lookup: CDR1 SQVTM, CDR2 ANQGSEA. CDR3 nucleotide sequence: TGCAGCGTTGCTGAATGGGCTAGCGGGGGATACAATGAGCAGTTCTTC. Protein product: CSVAEWASGGYNEQFF.

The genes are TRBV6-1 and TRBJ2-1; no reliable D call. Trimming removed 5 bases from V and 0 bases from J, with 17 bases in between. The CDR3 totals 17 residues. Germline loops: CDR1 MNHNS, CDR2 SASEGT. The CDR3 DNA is TGTGCCAGCAGTCCATTGCCCGACACCGGCTCCTACAATGAGCAGTTCTTC. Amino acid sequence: CASSPLPDTGSYNEQFF.

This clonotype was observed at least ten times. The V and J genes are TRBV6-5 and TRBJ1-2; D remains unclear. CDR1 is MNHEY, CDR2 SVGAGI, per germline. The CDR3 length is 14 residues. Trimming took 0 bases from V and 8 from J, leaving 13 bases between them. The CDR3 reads CASSYSTLPEGYTF. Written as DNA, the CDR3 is TGTGCCAGCAGTTACTCGACGTTGCCCGAAGGCTACACCTTC.

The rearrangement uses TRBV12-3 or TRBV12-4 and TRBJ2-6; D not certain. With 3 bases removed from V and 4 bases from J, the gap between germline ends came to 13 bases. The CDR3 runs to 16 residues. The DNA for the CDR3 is TGTGCCAGCAGTTTCAGGACCCGGTTAGGGGCCAACGTCCTGACTTTC. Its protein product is CASSFRTRLGANVLTF.

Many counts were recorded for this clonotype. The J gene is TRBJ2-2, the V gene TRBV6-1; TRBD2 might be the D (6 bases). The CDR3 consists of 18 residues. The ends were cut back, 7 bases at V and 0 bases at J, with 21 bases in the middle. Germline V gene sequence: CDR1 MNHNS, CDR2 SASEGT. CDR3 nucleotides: TGTGCCAGCACTCCTCCTACCACTGAGCGGGCGAACACCGGGGAGCTGTTTTTT. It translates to CASTPPTTERANTGELFF.

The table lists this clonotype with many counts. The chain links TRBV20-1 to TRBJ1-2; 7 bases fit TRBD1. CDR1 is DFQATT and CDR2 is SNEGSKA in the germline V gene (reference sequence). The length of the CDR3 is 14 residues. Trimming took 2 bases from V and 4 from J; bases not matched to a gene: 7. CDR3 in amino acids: CSARIGTAPYGYTF. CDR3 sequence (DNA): TGCAGTGCTAGAATCGGGACAGCCCCCTATGGCTACACCTTC.

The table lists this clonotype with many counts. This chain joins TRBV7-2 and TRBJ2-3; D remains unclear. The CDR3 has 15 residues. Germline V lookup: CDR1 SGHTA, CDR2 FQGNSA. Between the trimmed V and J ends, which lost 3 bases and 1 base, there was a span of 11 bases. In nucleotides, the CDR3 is TGTGCCAGCAGCTTGGTGGCTAGTGGCACAGATACGCAGTATTTT. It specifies CASSLVASGTDTQYF.

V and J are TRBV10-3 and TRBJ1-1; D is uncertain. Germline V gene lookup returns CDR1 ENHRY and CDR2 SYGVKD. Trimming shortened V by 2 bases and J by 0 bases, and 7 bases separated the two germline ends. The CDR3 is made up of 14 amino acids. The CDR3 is CAISEKTLNTEAFF. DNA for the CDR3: TGTGCCATCAGTGAGAAAACACTGAACACTGAAGCTTTCTTT.

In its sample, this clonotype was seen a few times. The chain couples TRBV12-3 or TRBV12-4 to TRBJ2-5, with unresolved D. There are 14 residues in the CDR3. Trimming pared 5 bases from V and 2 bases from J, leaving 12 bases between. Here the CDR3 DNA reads TGTGCCAGCAGTCTCTACAGAAAGCAAGAGACCCAGTACTTC. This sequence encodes CASSLYRKQETQYF.

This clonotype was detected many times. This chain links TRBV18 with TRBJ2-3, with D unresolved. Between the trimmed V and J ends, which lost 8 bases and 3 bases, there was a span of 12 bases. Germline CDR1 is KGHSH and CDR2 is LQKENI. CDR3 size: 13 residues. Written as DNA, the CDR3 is TGTGCCAGCAGCCCCTCTGGGACAGATACGCAGTATTTT. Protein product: CASSPSGTDTQYF.

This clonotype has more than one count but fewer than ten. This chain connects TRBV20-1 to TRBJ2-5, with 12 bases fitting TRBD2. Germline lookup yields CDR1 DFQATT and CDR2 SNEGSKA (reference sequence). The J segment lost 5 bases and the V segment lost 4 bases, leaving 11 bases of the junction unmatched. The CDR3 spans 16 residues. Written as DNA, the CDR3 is TGCAGTGCTACCCCCACTAGCGGGGGGTGGAGGGAGACCCAGTACTTC. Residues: CSATPTSGGWRETQYF.

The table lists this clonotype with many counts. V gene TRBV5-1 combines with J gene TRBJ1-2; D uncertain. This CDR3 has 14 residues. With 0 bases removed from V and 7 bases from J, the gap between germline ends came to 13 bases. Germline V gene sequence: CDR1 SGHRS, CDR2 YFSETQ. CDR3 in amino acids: CASSLAPDRAGYTF. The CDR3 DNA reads TGCGCCAGCAGCTTGGCCCCGGATAGGGCTGGCTACACCTTC.